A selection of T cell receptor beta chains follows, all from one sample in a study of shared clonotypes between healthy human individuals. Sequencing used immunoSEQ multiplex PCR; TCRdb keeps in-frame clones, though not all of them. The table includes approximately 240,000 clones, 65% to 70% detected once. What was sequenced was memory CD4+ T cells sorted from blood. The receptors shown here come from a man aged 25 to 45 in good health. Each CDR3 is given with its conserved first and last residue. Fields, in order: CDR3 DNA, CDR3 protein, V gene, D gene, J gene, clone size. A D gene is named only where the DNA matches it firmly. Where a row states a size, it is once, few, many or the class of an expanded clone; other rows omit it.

CDR3 DNA: TGTGCCAGCAGCTTTGGGAGGGGACCTCGAAAGCAGTTCTTC
CDR3 protein: CASSFGRGPRKQFF
V gene: TRBV7-8
D gene: TRBD2
J gene: TRBJ2-1
clone size: -

CDR3 DNA: TGTGCCAGCAGTTTAAACTTTGCGGACACCGGGGAGCTGTTTTTT
CDR3 protein: CASSLNFADTGELFF
V gene: TRBV27
D gene: -
J gene: TRBJ2-2
clone size: -

CDR3 DNA: TGTGCCAGCAGCCCCGTTTCCAGCGGGAGATGGAATGAGCAGTTCTTC
CDR3 protein: CASSPVSSGRWNEQFF
V gene: TRBV7-9
D gene: TRBD2
J gene: TRBJ2-1
clone size: few

CDR3 DNA: TGCAGTGCCAGTGGCCAAGAGACCCAGTACTTC
CDR3 protein: CSASGQETQYF
V gene: TRBV20-1
D gene: -
J gene: TRBJ2-5
clone size: -

CDR3 DNA: TGCGCCAGCAGTGAGGATCCGTCATGGAAGGAGCAGTACTTC
CDR3 protein: CASSEDPSWKEQYF
V gene: TRBV10-1
D gene: -
J gene: TRBJ2-7
clone size: -

CDR3 DNA: TGCGCCAGCAGCTCCCCCGATTCCACAGATACGCAGTATTTT
CDR3 protein: CASSSPDSTDTQYF
V gene: TRBV5-1
D gene: -
J gene: TRBJ2-3
clone size: -

CDR3 DNA: TGTGCCACCAGCAGAGATCCTGAGGGGGGGGAGCAGTACTTC
CDR3 protein: CATSRDPEGGEQYF
V gene: TRBV15
D gene: -
J gene: TRBJ2-7
clone size: -

CDR3 DNA: TGCGCCAGCAGCAAACAGCCCCCGGGACTAGCGGGCACAGATACGCAGTATTTT
CDR3 protein: CASSKQPPGLAGTDTQYF
V gene: TRBV5-1
D gene: TRBD2
J gene: TRBJ2-3
clone size: -

CDR3 DNA: TGTGCCAGCAGCTTAGCGCAGGGTTTAACAGATACGCAGTATTTT
CDR3 protein: CASSLAQGLTDTQYF
V gene: TRBV7-8
D gene: -
J gene: TRBJ2-3
clone size: -

CDR3 DNA: TGCGCCAGCAGCTTGCCAAGGACGGGCTCTGGGGCCAACGTCCTGACTTTC
CDR3 protein: CASSLPRTGSGANVLTF
V gene: TRBV5-1
D gene: -
J gene: TRBJ2-6
clone size: -

CDR3 DNA: TGTGCCAGCAGTTCCCCCCCGGGTAGGGGGGGTAGTTACACCGGGGAGCTGTTTTTT
CDR3 protein: CASSSPPGRGGSYTGELFF
V gene: TRBV28
D gene: -
J gene: TRBJ2-2
clone size: -

CDR3 DNA: TGTGCCAGCAGCTTAGCCCAGGCGTCGTACGAGCAGTACTTC
CDR3 protein: CASSLAQASYEQYF
V gene: TRBV7-2
D gene: -
J gene: TRBJ2-7
clone size: -

CDR3 DNA: TGTGCCAGTAAGGGAACAGGGGATAGCAATCAGCCCCAGCATTTT
CDR3 protein: CASKGTGDSNQPQHF
V gene: TRBV19
D gene: TRBD1
J gene: TRBJ1-5
clone size: few

CDR3 DNA: TGCAGCGTTGAAGTAGTACTATCAGAGACCCAGTACTTC
CDR3 protein: CSVEVVLSETQYF
V gene: TRBV29-1
D gene: -
J gene: TRBJ2-5
clone size: -

CDR3 DNA: TGTGCCAGCTCACCACGCGTCACAGGGGGCTCCTACAATGAGCAGTTCTTC
CDR3 protein: CASSPRVTGGSYNEQFF
V gene: TRBV18
D gene: TRBD1
J gene: TRBJ2-1
clone size: once

CDR3 DNA: TGTGCCAGCAGCGAACGACAGGGCTCCTACGAGCAGTACTTC
CDR3 protein: CASSERQGSYEQYF
V gene: TRBV11-2
D gene: TRBD1
J gene: TRBJ2-7
clone size: -

CDR3 DNA: TGTGCCAGCAGTTTAGCGGTCATCGGGGAGCTGTTTTTT
CDR3 protein: CASSLAVIGELFF
V gene: TRBV28
D gene: -
J gene: TRBJ2-2
clone size: few

CDR3 DNA: TGCGCCAGCAGCCATGGAGATGAGGGCCTGAACACTGAAGCTTTCTTT
CDR3 protein: CASSHGDEGLNTEAFF
V gene: TRBV4-1
D gene: -
J gene: TRBJ1-1
clone size: -

CDR3 DNA: TGCGCCAGCAGTGAGAAGATAGATACGCAGTATTTT
CDR3 protein: CASSEKIDTQYF
V gene: TRBV10-1
D gene: -
J gene: TRBJ2-3
clone size: -

CDR3 DNA: TGTGCCAGCAGCCAGGGGGGGAGGGAGACCCAGTACTTC
CDR3 protein: CASSQGGRETQYF
V gene: TRBV5-4
D gene: -
J gene: TRBJ2-5
clone size: few

CDR3 DNA: TGCGCCAGCAGCCTATTTAGCCCCAAACAGGGTGTTAATGAAAAACTGTTTTTT
CDR3 protein: CASSLFSPKQGVNEKLFF
V gene: TRBV4-1
D gene: -
J gene: TRBJ1-4
clone size: -

CDR3 DNA: TGTGCCAGCAGCATACCGGGACAGGGAGCGCAGTACTTC
CDR3 protein: CASSIPGQGAQYF
V gene: TRBV7-8
D gene: TRBD1
J gene: TRBJ2-7
clone size: -

CDR3 DNA: TGTGCCAGCAGCTCCCGACAGGATGAGCAGTTCTTC
CDR3 protein: CASSSRQDEQFF
V gene: TRBV7-3
D gene: -
J gene: TRBJ2-1
clone size: -

CDR3 DNA: TGTGCCAGCAGTTACTCGACCATCGCACGTCCAGATACGCAGTATTTT
CDR3 protein: CASSYSTIARPDTQYF
V gene: TRBV6-6
D gene: -
J gene: TRBJ2-3
clone size: many

CDR3 DNA: TGTGCCAGCAGTGAAGCGCTTTACCCCACAGATACGCAGTATTTT
CDR3 protein: CASSEALYPTDTQYF
V gene: TRBV6-1
D gene: -
J gene: TRBJ2-3
clone size: -

CDR3 DNA: TGTGCCAGCAGCTTGGGTAGGGGCGGGGAAAACATTCAGTACTTC
CDR3 protein: CASSLGRGGENIQYF
V gene: TRBV5-4
D gene: -
J gene: TRBJ2-4
clone size: -

CDR3 DNA: TGTGCCAGCAGTGAATTTAATGAGCAGTTCTTC
CDR3 protein: CASSEFNEQFF
V gene: TRBV6-1
D gene: -
J gene: TRBJ2-1
clone size: -

CDR3 DNA: TGTGCCAGCAGTAGGGACCCCGTAGGGGAGACCCAGTACTTC
CDR3 protein: CASSRDPVGETQYF
V gene: TRBV25-1
D gene: -
J gene: TRBJ2-5
clone size: -

CDR3 DNA: TGTGCCAGCAGCTTCCGAGACTCATCGGATACGCAGTATTTT
CDR3 protein: CASSFRDSSDTQYF
V gene: TRBV5-4
D gene: -
J gene: TRBJ2-3
clone size: once

CDR3 DNA: TGTGCCAGCAGCCAATCGACCTACGAGCAGTACTTC
CDR3 protein: CASSQSTYEQYF
V gene: TRBV16
D gene: -
J gene: TRBJ2-7
clone size: -

CDR3 DNA: TGTGCCAGCAGCTTAGTAATGGGGGTAGTGAACACTGAAGCTTTCTTT
CDR3 protein: CASSLVMGVVNTEAFF
V gene: TRBV11-2
D gene: -
J gene: TRBJ1-1
clone size: -

CDR3 DNA: TGTGCCATCAGTGAGTCTGGAAATAGCAATCAGCCCCAGCATTTT
CDR3 protein: CAISESGNSNQPQHF
V gene: TRBV10-3
D gene: -
J gene: TRBJ1-5
clone size: -

CDR3 DNA: TGCGCCAGCAGTGCAAAGGCAGGGACCGGGGAGCTGTTTTTT
CDR3 protein: CASSAKAGTGELFF
V gene: TRBV10-1
D gene: -
J gene: TRBJ2-2
clone size: -

CDR3 DNA: TGTGCCAGCAGGAGGGACACCACCTACGAGCAGTACTTC
CDR3 protein: CASRRDTTYEQYF
V gene: TRBV6-6
D gene: -
J gene: TRBJ2-7
clone size: -

CDR3 DNA: TGTGCCAGCAGTGGGACTAGCGGAAACACCGGGGAGCTGTTTTTT
CDR3 protein: CASSGTSGNTGELFF
V gene: TRBV5-5
D gene: TRBD2
J gene: TRBJ2-2
clone size: -

CDR3 DNA: TGTGCAAGTCGCCCACTACCCCCCTCCTACGAGCAGTACTTC
CDR3 protein: CASRPLPPSYEQYF
V gene: TRBV12-2
D gene: -
J gene: TRBJ2-7
clone size: -

CDR3 DNA: TGTGCCACCAGTCTAACCACAGATACGCAGTATTTT
CDR3 protein: CATSLTTDTQYF
V gene: TRBV6-1
D gene: -
J gene: TRBJ2-3
clone size: -

CDR3 DNA: TGCGCCAGCAGCTTGAGTGGCGGGAGAACGAGCGGGGAGCTGTTTTTT
CDR3 protein: CASSLSGGRTSGELFF
V gene: TRBV5-1
D gene: TRBD2
J gene: TRBJ2-2
clone size: few

CDR3 DNA: TGTGCCAGCAGCTCGCAAATTACTCCGACAGGGGTGGCCTACGAGCAGTACTTC
CDR3 protein: CASSSQITPTGVAYEQYF
V gene: TRBV7-2
D gene: TRBD1
J gene: TRBJ2-7
clone size: many

CDR3 DNA: TGCAGCGCCTCGGCGACAGGGGGCGATGGCTACACCTTC
CDR3 protein: CSASATGGDGYTF
V gene: TRBV29-1
D gene: TRBD1
J gene: TRBJ1-2
clone size: few

CDR3 DNA: TGTGCCAGCGCCCCGGGACAGGGAGGTTCTGGGGCCAACGTCCTGACTTTC
CDR3 protein: CASAPGQGGSGANVLTF
V gene: TRBV27
D gene: TRBD1
J gene: TRBJ2-6
clone size: -

CDR3 DNA: TGCGCCAGCAGCTTCGACCCTATGAAACAGAACACCGGGGAGCTGTTTTTT
CDR3 protein: CASSFDPMKQNTGELFF
V gene: TRBV5-1
D gene: -
J gene: TRBJ2-2
clone size: -